This T cell receptor beta chain was identified in a study of ipilimumab plus nivolumab after autologous stem cell transplantation. Study-wide context: Patients received a median of roughly five ipilimumab and 8 or 9 nivolumab doses. Study-level points and caveats: The authors say TCR, Treg and microbiome findings warrant further study.

Comment on this clone: The target antigen is unknown.

Assay: immunoSEQ multiplex PCR; the TCRdb copy retains only in-frame clones and omits some. There are about 13,000 clones in the sample; more than 70% occur only once, and over 15% lies in the top ten. Germline-derived CDR1 and CDR2 are SGHNT and YYREEE (reference sequence). The CDR3 is 14 residues long. Trimming removed 0 bases from V and 1 base from J, with 7 bases in between. The chain links TRBV5-4 to TRBJ1-1; tentative D call: TRBD1 (5 bases). This TCR was sampled from a male donor with diffuse large B-cell lymphoma. The sample in question was PBMCs, obtained in a trial of ipilimumab plus nivolumab as post-transplant consolidation. CDR3 sequence reads: CASSLAGANTEAFF. In DNA, the CDR3 is TGTGCCAGCAGCTTGGCCGGGGCGAACACTGAAGCTTTCTTT.